The clone carrying this T cell receptor (beta chain) was recorded many times. Specified time point: persistent/refractory GD, antithyroid drugs over 5 years with positive TRAb. Scientists built the TCR library using RNA that was extracted from PBMCs. Researchers made TCR beta libraries by using iRepertoire HTBI primers and running Arm-PCR on CDR3 regions. TCRdb re-called the multiplex PCR reads with MiXCR, one entry per CDR3 protein. This table holds some 430,000 distinct CDR3 sequences, 20% to 25% found once. This sample is part of a study of regulatory T cells in long-lasting Graves disease. Germline CDR1 reads MDHEN; CDR2 reads SYDVKM. The CDR3 extends over 15 amino acids. Unmatched junction bases numbered 8, after V lost 5 bases and J lost 5 bases.

The TCR originated in a female donor with Graves disease. The chain combines TRBV28 with TRBJ2-7; TRBD2 matches 11 bases. The source was peripheral blood mononuclear cells (PBMCs), collected when the disease was refractory, from a patient treated with antithyroid drugs. The CDR3 loop is CASSLPSGRIHEQYF. CDR3 sequence (DNA): TGTGCCAGCAGTCTCCCTAGCGGGAGGATCCACGAGCAGTACTTC.